This record covers a single TCR beta chain. The data were obtained in a study of cytomegalovirus exposure and HLA in healthy donors. Germline V CDR1 and CDR2: MDHEN, SYDVKM. After removal of 2 bases from V and 6 bases from J, the junction contained 6 bases not matched to a gene. The CDR3 is 14 amino acids. The PCR had 60 Vbeta and 13 Jbeta primers. Sequencing was performed with immunoSEQ multiplex PCR; in TCRdb, only in-frame clones are kept and a portion is missing. The sample comprises 75,000 to 100,000 clones, around 8% of which are singletons, and 2.3% rests with the top ten. The chain couples TRBV28 to TRBJ2-5, with 7 bases identical to TRBD2. This sequence was found in a man aged 45-65 years in good health and CMV-seronegative. Sample: PBMCs. The CDR3 bases are TGTGCCAGCAGTTTAGCGGGAGACATAAAGACCCAGTACTTC. Translated: CASSLAGDIKTQYF.